The 18 T cell receptor beta chains below come from one sample, sequenced in a study of blood T cell repertoires in COVID-19. Sequencing used immunoSEQ multiplex PCR; TCRdb keeps in-frame clones, though not all of them. The table lists 60,000 to 85,000 clones, roughly nine tenths of them singletons, with approximately 1.5% in the top ten. Specimen: peripheral blood. The receptor set was obtained from a man aged 50 to 60 with acute or convalescent COVID-19.

J is TRBJ1-4 and V is TRBV4-1; D possibly corresponds to TRBD1 (6 bases). The CDR3 covers 16 residues. Germline lookup yields CDR1 MGHRA and CDR2 YSYEKL. The V gene lost 3 bases and the J gene lost 6 bases, with 17 bases spanning the gap. CDR3: CASSQPRDRTDEKLFF. CDR3 DNA: TGCGCCAGCAGCCAGCCCCGCGACAGGACGGATGAAAAACTGTTTTTT.

This clone was detected once. This chain uses TRBV4-1 with TRBJ2-4; TRBD1 matches 8 bases. CDR1 is MGHRA, CDR2 YSYEKL, per germline. J gave up 4 bases and V 4 bases, and 9 bases lay outside the gene matches. CDR3 length: 16 residues. The CDR3 DNA reads TGCGCCAGCAGCCTGCCCCCGCGGACAGGGAAAAACATTCAGTACTTC. Encoded protein: CASSLPPRTGKNIQYF.

The V call is TRBV28, the J call TRBJ2-1, with TRBD1 as a possible D gene (5 bases). Trimming took 6 bases from V and 2 from J, leaving 11 bases between them. The CDR3 spans 14 residues. Germline assignment: CDR1 MDHEN and CDR2 SYDVKM. The CDR3 sequence: CASRPPRAYNEQFF. CDR3 in DNA: TGTGCCAGCAGACCCCCCAGGGCCTACAATGAGCAGTTCTTC.

V is TRBV27 and J is TRBJ1-1; possibly TRBD1 for D (5 bases). Germline values: CDR1 MNHEY, CDR2 SMNVEV (reference sequence). This CDR3 region has 14 residues. The germline V and J ends were trimmed by 3 bases and 3 bases, with 11 bases remaining between them. The CDR3 sequence: CASSLIGEDTEAFF. CDR3 nucleotide sequence: TGTGCCAGCAGTTTGATAGGGGAGGACACTGAAGCTTTCTTT.

J is TRBJ1-1 and V is TRBV9, with 8 bases identical to TRBD1. CDR3 length equals 16 residues. Losses at the gene ends were 4 bases for V and 1 base for J; bases not matched to a gene: 9. The germline V gene encodes CDR1 SGDLS and CDR2 YYNGEE. CDR3 residues: CASSPRSDRANTEAFF. For the CDR3, the DNA is TGTGCCAGCAGCCCTCGCTCGGACAGGGCGAACACTGAAGCTTTCTTT. Full variable domain (missing parts from reference TRBV9 and TRBJ1-1): DSGVTQTPKHLITATGQRVTLRCSPRSGDLSVYWYQQSLDQGLQFLIQYYNGEERAKGNILERFSAQQFPDLHSELNLSSLELGDSALYFCASSPRSDRANTEAFFGQGTRLTVV.

The V gene is TRBV7-2, the J gene TRBJ2-3; D is perhaps TRBD2 (6 bases). V gave up 0 bases and J gave up 7 bases, with 14 bases separating them. Per germline, CDR1 SGHTA and CDR2 FQGNSA. The CDR3 loop spans 15 amino acids. In DNA, the CDR3 is TGTGCCAGCAGCTTAGCCGGGGGTAGCGGCTATACGCAGTATTTT. It codes for CASSLAGGSGYTQYF.

The J gene is TRBJ1-1, the V gene TRBV28; 7 bases match TRBD1. J was trimmed by 5 bases and V by 5 bases; bases with no gene match: 5. CDR1 is MDHEN, CDR2 SYDVKM, per germline. The CDR3 runs to 13 residues. CDR3 amino acids: CASSPGGKTEAFF. The CDR3 DNA follows: TGTGCCAGCAGTCCAGGGGGAAAAACTGAAGCTTTCTTT.

The rearrangement links TRBV11-3 to TRBJ2-2; unclear D gene. The CDR3 covers 14 residues. Deletions cut 5 bases from V and 1 base from J, with 8 bases between. Looked up from germline, CDR1 is SGHNT and CDR2 is YENEEA. The CDR3 DNA sequence: TGTGCCAGCAGCGCCCCCGGGAACACCGGGGAGCTGTTTTTT. This translates into CASSAPGNTGELFF.

The rearrangement joins TRBV27 to TRBJ2-4; the match to TRBD2 covers 9 bases. This CDR3 has 18 residues. V dropped 4 bases and J dropped 1; count of bases not matched to a gene: 11. Germline V CDR1 and CDR2: MNHEY, SMNVEV (reference sequence). CDR3 bases: TGTGCCAGCAGTTCCATTAGCGGGGGCGCCGGGGCCAAAAACATTCAGTACTTC. Its protein is CASSSISGGAGAKNIQYF.

The J gene is TRBJ2-1, the V gene TRBV10-3; a weak D match, TRBD2 (5 bases). This CDR3 is 13 amino acids long. Germline V gives CDR1 ENHRY, CDR2 SYGVKD. With 7 bases removed from V and 8 bases from J, the gap between germline ends came to 15 bases. CDR3 nucleotides: TGTGCCATCACTGGGTCTAGCAAGGATGAGCAGTTCTTC. Encoded protein: CAITGSSKDEQFF.

The chain couples TRBV6-1 to TRBJ2-3, with 12 nucleotides matching TRBD2. V was clipped by 4 bases and J by 2 bases; unmatched bases: 4. The CDR3 length is 16 residues. The germline V gene has CDR1 MNHNS and CDR2 SASEGT. CDR3 bases: TGTGCCAGCAGTGGGACTAGCGGGATCCCCACAGATACGCAGTATTTT. Translated: CASSGTSGIPTDTQYF.

The chain joins TRBV24-1 to TRBJ1-1; D may be TRBD1 (6 bases). This CDR3 region has 11 residues. CDR1 is KGHDR, CDR2 SFDVKD, per germline. V was trimmed by 3 bases and J by 10 bases, leaving 8 bases between them. CDR3 loop: CATSDTGIAFF. The CDR3 DNA reads as TGTGCCACCAGTGATACAGGGATAGCTTTCTTT.

This chain connects TRBV28 to TRBJ2-4, with D perhaps matching TRBD2 (7 bases). The germline V gene encodes CDR1 MDHEN and CDR2 SYDVKM. There are 17 residues in the CDR3. The V end lost 5 bases, the J end lost 7 bases, and 24 bases lay between the germline ends. The CDR3 nucleotides are TGTGCCAGCAGTCAAAGGGGGAGGGCCTCATTAAGGAACATTCAGTACTTC. Translated, it gives CASSQRGRASLRNIQYF.

This clone appeared once. The genes are TRBV7-2 and TRBJ1-5, with D uncertain. Germline V gene lookup returns CDR1 SGHTA and CDR2 FQGNSA. CDR3 length: 15 residues. V was pared by 4 bases and J by 4 bases, with 14 bases between. CDR3 region: CASSSEGGRNQPQHF. In nucleotides, the CDR3 is TGTGCCAGCAGCTCCGAGGGTGGAAGGAATCAGCCCCAGCATTTT.

The V and J genes are TRBV28 and TRBJ2-1; 7 nucleotides align to TRBD2. CDR1 MDHEN and CDR2 SYDVKM come from the germline V gene. The CDR3 runs to 14 residues. Unmatched junction bases numbered 9, after V lost 8 bases and J lost 5 bases. CDR3 bases: TGTGCCAGCCATTCCGGACTAGTAGACAATGAGCAGTTCTTC. This translates into CASHSGLVDNEQFF.

The rearrangement joins TRBV12-3 or TRBV12-4 to TRBJ2-3; a possible D gene is TRBD1 (5 bases). Trimming removed 3 bases at V and 7 bases at J, with 8 bases between. The CDR3 loop spans 12 amino acids. The CDR3 nucleotides are TGTGCCAGCAGTTTTGACAGATATACGCAGTATTTT. Protein: CASSFDRYTQYF.

This chain links TRBV5-1 with TRBJ2-7; 10 nucleotides agree with TRBD2. Trimming cost V 4 bases and J 3 bases; bases outside gene matches: 4. The germline V gene has CDR1 SGHRS and CDR2 YFSETQ. This CDR3 has 14 residues. The CDR3 protein is CASSPWTSGYEQYF. DNA for the CDR3: TGCGCCAGCAGCCCCTGGACTAGCGGCTACGAGCAGTACTTC.

About this clone: At one end the junction does not follow the germline gene, possibly because of a read error. V is TRBV24-1 and J is TRBJ2-3; possibly TRBD2 for D (6 bases). The CDR3 extends over 15 amino acids. Germline lookup yields CDR1 KGHDR and CDR2 SFDVKD. CDR3 bases: TGTGCCACCAGCGATTTTGGAGGGAAGGGGGATACGCAGTATTTT. This gives the protein CATSDFGGKGDTQYF.